These 32 T cell receptor beta chains came from one sample sequenced in a study of cytomegalovirus exposure and HLA in healthy donors. The PCR ran on 60 Vbeta and 13 Jbeta primers. The repertoire was sequenced with immunoSEQ multiplex PCR; TCRdb's copy has only in-frame clones and lacks some. The sample shows 120,000 to 150,000 clones, under 85% of them seen only once. Sequencing input: PBMCs. The receptors were sampled from a woman between 40 and 50 years old in good health and CMV-seropositive.

The V call is TRBV19, the J call TRBJ1-2; TRBD1 aligns across 9 bases. Trimming cost V 6 bases and J 9 bases; bases outside gene matches: 14. Germline CDR1 LNHDA, CDR2 SQIVND (reference sequence). There are 15 residues in the CDR3. The CDR3 is CASSNPGTGILSYTF. CDR3 bases: TGTGCCAGTAGCAACCCCGGGACAGGGATTTTGAGCTACACCTTC.

V is TRBV29-1 and J is TRBJ2-7; D possibly corresponds to TRBD2 (5 bases). Trimming took 6 bases from V and 2 from J, leaving 11 bases between them. The CDR3 sequence is 12 residues long. Germline V gene sequence: CDR1 SQVTM, CDR2 ANQGSEA. CDR3 sequence: CSVRLGAYEQYF. As DNA, the CDR3 is TGCAGCGTAAGGCTGGGAGCCTACGAGCAGTACTTC.

V is TRBV6-5 and J is TRBJ2-1, with 8 bases identical to TRBD2. The CDR3 runs to 13 residues. Germline CDR1 MNHEY, CDR2 SVGAGI. V lost 8 bases, J lost 7 bases, and 7 bases stayed unmatched. CDR3 region: CASSGGGINEQFF. The DNA for the CDR3 is TGTGCCAGCTCCGGGGGGGGTATTAATGAGCAGTTCTTC.

This clone has just a few counts. The chain has TRBV5-1 and TRBJ1-2, with 8 nucleotides matching TRBD1. From germline, CDR1 is SGHRS and CDR2 YFSETQ. Trimming cost V 3 bases and J 3 bases; bases outside gene matches: 7. The CDR3 runs 15 residues. CDR3 amino acids: CASSSTGGTDYGYTF. DNA of the CDR3: TGCGCCAGCAGCTCTACAGGGGGGACGGACTATGGCTACACCTTC.

The rearrangement links TRBV5-1 to TRBJ1-1, with a weak D call TRBD1 (5 bases). The CDR3 has 12 amino acids. Deletions cut 0 bases from V and 11 bases from J, with 11 bases between. Germline V gene lookup returns CDR1 SGHRS and CDR2 YFSETQ. CDR3 protein: CASSLDGGFAFF. The CDR3 DNA follows: TGCGCCAGCAGCTTGGACGGGGGGTTCGCTTTCTTT.

V and J are TRBV2 and TRBJ2-7, with D possibly being TRBD2 (7 bases). The V end lost 11 bases, the J end lost 4 bases, and 18 bases lay between the germline ends. Germline values: CDR1 SNHLY, CDR2 FYNNEI. The CDR3 consists of 13 residues. The CDR3 DNA reads as TGTGCCCTAGGGGGGGGTTCAGCTTACGAGCAGTACTTC. Amino acids: CALGGGSAYEQYF.

The V gene is TRBV12-5, the J gene TRBJ1-2, with D tentatively TRBD1 (6 bases). V lost 2 bases and J 4 bases, leaving 8 bases between the germline ends. This CDR3 has 13 residues. The germline gives CDR1 LGHNT, CDR2 FRNRAP. For the CDR3, the DNA is TGTGCTAGTGGTTTGACAGGGATCTATGGCTACACCTTC. Translated: CASGLTGIYGYTF.

The chain combines TRBV6-5 with TRBJ2-5, with 10 bases that match TRBD2. Trimming at V came to 5 bases and at J to 2 bases, leaving 5 bases not matched to a gene. CDR3 length: 15 amino acids. Germline V gives CDR1 MNHEY, CDR2 SVGAGI. DNA for the CDR3: TGTGCCAGCAGTCCTAGCGGGGGACTACAAGAGACCCAGTACTTC. Encoded protein: CASSPSGGLQETQYF.

V gene TRBV5-4 combines with J gene TRBJ2-7; 9 nucleotides line up with TRBD1. CDR1 is SGHNT, CDR2 YYREEE, per germline (reference sequence). The CDR3 has 14 amino acids. After removal of 7 bases from V and 1 base from J, the junction contained 6 bases not matched to a gene. This CDR3 reads CASGDRETSYEQYF. CDR3 nucleotide sequence: TGTGCCAGCGGGGACAGGGAAACTTCCTACGAGCAGTACTTC. Combining the CDR3 with reference TRBV5-4 and TRBJ2-7 gives the whole variable domain ETGVTQSPTHLIKTRGQQVTLRCSSQSGHNTVSWYQQALGQGPQFIFQYYREEENGRGNFPPRFSGLQFPNYSSELNVNALELDDSALYLCASGDRETSYEQYFGPGTRLTVT.

The chain is built from TRBV6-4 and TRBJ1-2, with D possibly TRBD1 on 6 matching bases. From germline, CDR1 is MRHNA and CDR2 SNTAGT. CDR3 length: 13 amino acids. V lost 6 bases to trimming and J lost 2 bases, with 10 bases between them. The chain's CDR3 is CASSRTGNYGYTF. The CDR3 DNA reads TGTGCCAGCAGCCGCACAGGGAACTATGGCTACACCTTC.

This rearrangement joins TRBV7-6 to TRBJ2-1; TRBD2 aligns across 14 bases. Germline assignment: CDR1 SGHVS and CDR2 FNYEAQ. J gave up 4 bases and V 5 bases, and 1 base lay outside the gene matches. The CDR3 covers 15 residues. CDR3: CASSGTSGGYNEQFF. CDR3 nucleotide sequence: TGTGCCAGCAGCGGGACTAGCGGGGGATACAATGAGCAGTTCTTC.

The chain carries TRBV30 and TRBJ1-5; D gene unclear. The CDR3 runs 13 residues. CDR1 is GTSNPN and CDR2 is SVGIG in the germline V gene (reference sequence). Deletions cut 0 bases from V and 3 bases from J, with 6 bases between. DNA of the CDR3: TGTGCCTGGAGTGTACAAGTCAATCAGCCCCAGCATTTT. Translation gives CAWSVQVNQPQHF.

The gene calls are TRBV5-4 and TRBJ2-1; possible D gene TRBD1, 6 bases. Between the trimmed V and J ends, which lost 3 bases and 3 bases, there was a span of 13 bases. CDR3 size: 15 residues. Per germline, CDR1 SGHNT and CDR2 YYREEE (reference sequence). The CDR3 loop is CASSSRGTNYNEQFF. DNA for the CDR3: TGTGCCAGCAGCTCGAGGGGGACAAACTACAATGAGCAGTTCTTC.

The chain couples TRBV9 to TRBJ2-1, with 7 bases aligning to TRBD1. Germline loops: CDR1 SGDLS, CDR2 YYNGEE. V was clipped by 0 bases and J by 2 bases; unmatched bases: 8. The CDR3 has 17 residues. CDR3 nucleotides: TGTGCCAGCAGCGTAGATGACAGGGCATCTCCCTACAATGAGCAGTTCTTC. It translates to CASSVDDRASPYNEQFF.

V and J are TRBV5-1 and TRBJ2-7, with a possible D match to TRBD2 (6 bases). There are 15 residues in the CDR3. V lost 2 bases and J 0 bases, leaving 12 bases between the germline ends. Looked up from germline, CDR1 is SGHRS and CDR2 is YFSETQ. The CDR3 spells CASSFESRDSYEQYF. The DNA of the CDR3 is TGCGCCAGCAGCTTTGAGTCGCGGGACTCCTACGAGCAGTACTTC. The variable domain in full, with the rest retrieved from reference TRBV5-1 and TRBJ2-7, is KAGVTQTPRYLIKTRGQQVTLSCSPISGHRSVSWYQQTPGQGLQFLFEYFSETQRNKGNFPGRFSGRQFSNSRSEMNVSTLELGDSALYLCASSFESRDSYEQYFGPGTRLTVT.

The V gene is TRBV19, the J gene TRBJ2-1; D is perhaps TRBD2 (7 bases). The V end was cut by 3 bases, the J end by 5 bases, with 8 bases between. CDR1 and CDR2 (germline): LNHDA, SQIVND (reference sequence). This CDR3 has 13 amino acids. CDR3 DNA sequence: TGTGCCAGTAGTATGGGGGGGCACAATGAGCAGTTCTTC. Translated, it gives CASSMGGHNEQFF.

The chain employs TRBV5-1 and TRBJ1-2; 9 bases are shared with TRBD1. In germline, CDR1 is SGHRS, CDR2 YFSETQ. With V trimmed by 5 bases and J by 6 bases, 8 bases remained unmatched. The CDR3 has 14 amino acids. The CDR3, as DNA: TGCGCCAGCAGAGTGGGACAGGGAGGTGATGGCTACACCTTC. Its translation is CASRVGQGGDGYTF.

The chain joins TRBV5-1 to TRBJ2-3, with 12 bases matching TRBD2. Germline trimming cut 0 bases from V and 10 bases from J; bases unmatched to any gene: 9. CDR1 and CDR2 from the germline V gene are SGHRS and YFSETQ. This CDR3 spans 16 amino acids. The CDR3 coding sequence is TGCGCCAGCAGCTTGGATCTAGCGGGGGGGCCGGGTCCGCAGTATTTT. Amino acids: CASSLDLAGGPGPQYF.

The J gene is TRBJ1-1, the V gene TRBV7-3; 8 positions agree with TRBD1. V lost 5 bases to trimming and J lost 4 bases; unmatched junction nucleotides: 6. The CDR3 loop spans 14 amino acids. The germline CDR1 and CDR2 sequences are SGHTA and FQGTGA. The CDR3 protein is CASSRTGGLTEAFF. The CDR3 DNA reads as TGTGCCAGCAGCCGTACAGGGGGACTCACTGAAGCTTTCTTT.

This sequence joins TRBV11-3 and TRBJ2-2; the D gene is possibly TRBD2 (6 bases). The CDR3 loop spans 15 amino acids. In germline, CDR1 is SGHNT, CDR2 YENEEA. V lost 8 bases, J lost 6 bases, and 19 bases lay in between. CDR3 loop: CASGSWAGQAGELFF. CDR3 nucleotide sequence: TGTGCCAGCGGGAGTTGGGCGGGGCAGGCCGGGGAGCTGTTTTTT.

This clone occurred once. The gene calls are TRBV6-5 and TRBJ2-3; no definite D call. Germline CDR1 and CDR2: MNHEY and SVGAGI. The V end was cut by 6 bases, the J end by 5 bases, with 15 bases between. This CDR3 contains 14 residues. CDR3 region: CASSPYTNRDTQYF. In DNA, the CDR3 is TGTGCCAGCAGCCCTTACACAAACCGAGATACGCAGTATTTT.

This clone was counted only a few times. The chain employs TRBV5-1 and TRBJ2-5; tentative D call: TRBD1 (6 bases). The J call could be wrong; TRBJ2-7 is a better fit for the DNA end. The germline V gene has CDR1 SGHRS and CDR2 YFSETQ. The CDR3 has 15 amino acids. The DNA for the CDR3 is TGCGCCAGCAGGTCGGCAGGGGCCAGCTCCTACGAGCAGTACTTC. This sequence encodes CASRSAGASSYEQYF.

V usage is TRBV5-4 and J usage is TRBJ1-1; no reliable D call. Deletions cut 6 bases from V and 3 bases from J, with 12 bases between. Germline CDR1 is SGHNT and CDR2 is YYREEE (reference sequence). This CDR3 region has 13 residues. The chain's CDR3 is CASTHGGYTEAFF. CDR3 bases: TGTGCCAGCACCCACGGAGGATACACTGAAGCTTTCTTT.

The chain carries TRBV28 and TRBJ1-6; D might be TRBD1 (6 bases). The CDR3 is 13 residues long. Trimming took off 7 bases at V and 6 bases at J, with 10 bases between the two ends. CDR1 MDHEN and CDR2 SYDVKM come from the germline V gene. The CDR3 sequence: CASTGGANSPLHF. The CDR3 DNA reads TGTGCCAGCACCGGGGGGGCTAATTCACCCCTCCACTTT.

The V gene is TRBV5-4, the J gene TRBJ1-1; 10 bases agree with TRBD1. Germline trimming cut 4 bases from V and 4 bases from J; bases unmatched to any gene: 13. CDR1 and CDR2 (germline): SGHNT, YYREEE (reference sequence). The CDR3 spans 17 residues. This CDR3 is CASSPGGGTGVVTEAFF. Written as DNA, the CDR3 is TGTGCCAGCAGCCCAGGAGGAGGGACAGGGGTGGTCACTGAAGCTTTCTTT.

The chain combines TRBV11-2 with TRBJ2-3; weak D call: TRBD1 (6 bases). The ends were cut back, 5 bases at V and 3 bases at J, with 18 bases in the middle. Germline V CDR1 and CDR2: SGHAT, FQNNGV. The CDR3 contains 16 residues. The CDR3 DNA reads as TGTGCCAGCAGCAGAGCTACAGGGTTGTCTACAGATACGCAGTATTTT. It yields the protein CASSRATGLSTDTQYF. Together with reference TRBV11-2 and TRBJ2-3, the CDR3 gives the full variable domain: EAGVAQSPRYKIIEKRQSVAFWCNPISGHATLYWYQQILGQGPKLLIQFQNNGVVDDSQLPKDRFSAERLKGVDSTLKIQPAKLEDSAVYLCASSRATGLSTDTQYFGPGTRLTVL.

This chain links TRBV12-5 with TRBJ2-3; D not resolved. Trimming took 2 bases from V and 5 from J, leaving 8 bases between them. Germline loops: CDR1 LGHNT, CDR2 FRNRAP. The CDR3 has 13 amino acids. CDR3 bases: TGTGCTAGTGGTTTGCCCCGTTTAGATACGCAGTATTTT. The encoded protein is CASGLPRLDTQYF.

This clone was recorded only once. In nucleotides, the CDR3 is TGTGCCATCATGGGAATGCCGGAACAGGGCAATGAGCAGTTCTTC. The encoded protein is CAIMGMPEQGNEQFF. This rearrangement joins TRBV10-3 to TRBJ2-1; a weak D match, TRBD1 (6 bases). Trimming pared 7 bases from V and 6 bases from J, leaving 19 bases between. The CDR3 runs 15 residues. From germline, CDR1 is ENHRY and CDR2 SYGVKD.

J is TRBJ2-2 and V is TRBV7-9; D is undetermined. From germline, CDR1 is SEHNR and CDR2 FQNEAQ (reference sequence). The CDR3 covers 16 residues. With 5 bases removed from V and 3 bases from J, the gap between germline ends came to 16 bases. The CDR3 protein is CASSTLLAAYTGELFF. In nucleotides, the CDR3 is TGTGCCAGCAGCACCCTATTGGCGGCCTACACCGGGGAGCTGTTTTTT.

The chain is built from TRBV6-5 and TRBJ2-7; TRBD1 matches at 7 bases. J was trimmed by 3 bases and V by 5 bases; bases with no gene match: 4. The CDR3 spans 13 residues. CDR1 is MNHEY and CDR2 is SVGAGI in the germline V gene. Written as DNA, the CDR3 is TGTGCCAGCAGTAACCGACAGGGCTACGAGCAGTACTTC. Its translation: CASSNRQGYEQYF.

The rearrangement links TRBV4-1 to TRBJ1-2; D gene uncertain. The CDR3 sequence is 16 residues long. The germline V gene has CDR1 MGHRA and CDR2 YSYEKL. V was trimmed by 4 bases and J by 8 bases, leaving 23 bases between them. DNA for the CDR3: TGCGCCAGCAGCCCCCCGTCATGGCAACCGACTATAGGCTACACCTTC. Its translation is CASSPPSWQPTIGYTF.

The gene calls are TRBV10-3 and TRBJ2-1; D perhaps matches TRBD2 (7 bases). V shed 0 bases and J shed 7 bases, with 10 bases lying between them. This CDR3 has 14 residues. CDR1 and CDR2 from the germline V gene are ENHRY and SYGVKD. CDR3 DNA: TGTGCCATCAGTGAGTCGAGGGGGGGTAATGAGCAGTTCTTC. It translates to CAISESRGGNEQFF.